Presented here are 3 T cell receptor beta chains from one specimen sequenced in a study of lymphopenia after photon versus proton radiotherapy. The protocol was immunoSEQ multiplex PCR, while the TCRdb copy is restricted to in-frame clones and leaves out a portion. The data hold 35,000 to 45,000 clones, with over 80% observed a single time. This sample comprised peripheral blood, obtained from a patient treated with proton-based radiotherapy. These receptors came from a woman between 65 and 79 years old with pancreatic cancer.

Concerning this clone itself: This sample includes further DNA sequences coding for the same CDR3. V gene TRBV7-9 combines with J gene TRBJ1-2; maybe TRBD1 (6 bases). Germline CDR1 is SEHNR and CDR2 is FQNEAQ (reference sequence). The CDR3 is made up of 12 amino acids. Trimming stripped 2 bases from V and 5 bases from J, with 6 bases between. The CDR3 coding sequence is TGTGCCAGCAGCTTACAGGGGTATGGCTACACCTTC. It yields the protein CASSLQGYGYTF.

The rearrangement joins TRBV28 to TRBJ1-4; D is uncertain. CDR1 and CDR2 from the germline V gene are MDHEN and SYDVKM. The CDR3 is made up of 15 amino acids. The V end was cut by 6 bases, the J end by 2 bases, with 13 bases between. The CDR3 region has the DNA TGTGCCAGCAGCCCGGCGGGGATTACTAATGAAAAACTGTTTTTT. Protein sequence: CASSPAGITNEKLFF.

This clone was detected a few times. The chain is built from TRBV5-1 and TRBJ2-7, with 8 bases that match TRBD2. The CDR3 is 16 amino acids. After removal of 1 base from V and 2 bases from J, the junction contained 8 bases not matched to a gene. Germline loops: CDR1 SGHRS, CDR2 YFSETQ. CDR3 amino acids: CASSLTRGRPPYEQYF. CDR3 in DNA: TGCGCCAGCAGCTTGACTCGCGGGAGGCCTCCCTACGAGCAGTACTTC.